These T cell receptor beta chains were read from a single sample in a study of cytomegalovirus exposure and HLA in healthy donors. The repertoire was sequenced with immunoSEQ multiplex PCR; TCRdb's copy has only in-frame clones and lacks some. Found here are around 240,000 clones, 82% of them singletons; the top ten hold approximately 5.3%. The sequenced sample was PBMCs. The receptor source for this set is a woman aged 40 to 50 in good health and CMV-seropositive. CDR3s include the opening cysteine and the closing phenylalanine or tryptophan. Fields, in order: V gene, D gene, clone size, J gene, CDR3 DNA, CDR3 protein. A D gene is named only where the DNA matches it firmly. Rows may omit the clone size; those that give it use once, few, many or a size class.

V: TRBV6-6
D: NA
size: NA
J: TRBJ1-1
DNA: TGTGCCAGCAGGACCCCGGGGAGCTTGGGGGGGGATTTT
CDR3: CASRTPGSLGGDF

V: TRBV5-1
D: TRBD2
size: NA
J: TRBJ2-1
DNA: TGCGCCAGCAGCCTGACTAGCGGGAGGTACAATGAGCAGTTCTTC
CDR3: CASSLTSGRYNEQFF

V: TRBV14
D: NA
size: once
J: TRBJ1-2
DNA: TGTGCCAGCAGCCCCGACACCTACTATGGCTACACCTTC
CDR3: CASSPDTYYGYTF

V: TRBV30
D: TRBD1
size: NA
J: TRBJ2-3
DNA: TGTGCCCGGGGGACAGGGGGTACAGATACGCAGTATTTT
CDR3: CARGTGGTDTQYF

V: TRBV7-9
D: NA
size: NA
J: TRBJ1-1
DNA: TGTGCCAGCAGCCTTTCTAGCCCTAGGCAAGCTTTCTTT
CDR3: CASSLSSPRQAFF

V: TRBV7-6
D: NA
size: NA
J: TRBJ2-1
DNA: TGTGCCAGCAGCCTCGGGGGTCTAGGTGAGCAGTTCTTC
CDR3: CASSLGGLGEQFF

V: TRBV18
D: NA
size: NA
J: TRBJ1-1
DNA: TGTGCCAGCTCACCCCTTCAGGACACTGAAGCTTTCTTT
CDR3: CASSPLQDTEAFF

V: TRBV5-4
D: NA
size: NA
J: TRBJ1-1
DNA: TGTGCCAGCAGCTACAAGGGAGGCACTGAAGCTTTCTTT
CDR3: CASSYKGGTEAFF

V: TRBV9
D: TRBD1
size: NA
J: TRBJ2-1
DNA: TGTGCCAGCAGCGCCCCCTGGGACAGGGTGGACAATGAGCAGTTCTTC
CDR3: CASSAPWDRVDNEQFF

V: TRBV5-1
D: TRBD2
size: NA
J: TRBJ2-3
DNA: TGCGCCAGCAGCTTGGAAGGGCGGGGGGGCACAGATACGCAGTATTTT
CDR3: CASSLEGRGGTDTQYF

V: TRBV14
D: NA
size: NA
J: TRBJ2-2
DNA: TGTGCCAGCAGCCAATTAGAACAGTTAGAGCTGTTTTTT
CDR3: CASSQLEQLELFF

V: TRBV9
D: NA
size: few
J: TRBJ1-4
DNA: TGTGCCAGCAGCGCATCCTCCGGGTTGAGGTCCGAAAAACTGTTTTTT
CDR3: CASSASSGLRSEKLFF

V: TRBV19
D: TRBD1
size: NA
J: TRBJ1-1
DNA: TGTGCCAGCGAGACACGGGACAGAGGGAACACTGAAGCTTTCTTT
CDR3: CASETRDRGNTEAFF

V: TRBV5-1
D: TRBD1
size: NA
J: TRBJ1-1
DNA: TGCGCCAGCAGCTTCCAACAGGGGCCACCGAACACTGAAGCTTTCTTT
CDR3: CASSFQQGPPNTEAFF

V: TRBV15
D: TRBD2
size: once
J: TRBJ2-3
DNA: TGTGCCACCAGCAGTAAAAGACTAGCGGGGGGACGGTCGATGAACACAGATACGCAGTATTTT
CDR3: CATSSKRLAGGRSMNTDTQYF

V: TRBV7-9
D: TRBD1
size: NA
J: TRBJ1-4
DNA: TGTGCCAGCAACTTCGGGGACAGGGGTGCACTGTTTTTT
CDR3: CASNFGDRGALFF

V: TRBV7-9
D: NA
size: NA
J: TRBJ2-3
DNA: TGTGCCAGCAGCTCCCGCCCGGCAGGGCCGTTCACAGATACGCAGTATTTT
CDR3: CASSSRPAGPFTDTQYF

V: TRBV7-8
D: TRBD1
size: NA
J: TRBJ1-2
DNA: TGTGCCAGCAGCCTGACAGGGGCCAACTATGGCTACACCTTC
CDR3: CASSLTGANYGYTF

V: TRBV19
D: TRBD2
size: NA
J: TRBJ2-5
DNA: TGTGCCAGTAGTATACCGGGGGGTTGGGAGACCCAGTACTTC
CDR3: CASSIPGGWETQYF

V: TRBV19
D: TRBD1
size: NA
J: TRBJ2-1
DNA: TGTGCCAGTAGTAACAGGGGACAATACAATGAGCAGTTCTTC
CDR3: CASSNRGQYNEQFF

V: TRBV5-6
D: TRBD1
size: NA
J: TRBJ1-1
DNA: TGTGCCAGCAGCTCGCTTATAACCGGGACAGTGAACACTGAAGCTTTCTTT
CDR3: CASSSLITGTVNTEAFF

V: TRBV15
D: NA
size: NA
J: TRBJ2-3
DNA: TGTGCCACCAGCAGGTCGGCGGGGGCCACAGATACGCAGTATTTT
CDR3: CATSRSAGATDTQYF

V: TRBV27
D: NA
size: NA
J: TRBJ1-2
DNA: TGTGCCAGCAGTGCCTATAGCGACCGAGCGGGGTACCTTGGCTACACCTTC
CDR3: CASSAYSDRAGYLGYTF

V: TRBV19
D: TRBD1
size: NA
J: TRBJ2-5
DNA: TGTGCCAGTAGTATGGACAGGGAAGAGACCCAGTACTTC
CDR3: CASSMDREETQYF